The 5 T cell receptor beta chains below were found in one sample sequenced in a study of CD8 T cells in ankylosing spondylitis (dated by TCRdb to the late 2010s). Library preparation used 5' RACE. Data came from an Illumina HiSeq 2500. TCRdb reprocessing: public reads trimmed at Q25 with fastp, clones called with MiXCR, in-frame beta chains kept. Every CDR3 protein is listed once, alongside the most common genes and DNA of its rows. The sample includes over 150,000 distinct CDR3 sequences, with around a sixth observed a single time. The ten largest account for 4.3% of the sample. The sample taken for sequencing was blood, either unsorted or a sorted T cell fraction (not recorded which). These receptors all come from a male donor under 30 with ankylosing spondylitis or in good health (not recorded which). Donor details come from another sample of the same person, matched by shared clones.

This clonotype was observed many times. V gene TRBV11-2 combines with J gene TRBJ1-1, with D unresolved. V was trimmed by 6 bases and J by 1 base, leaving 18 bases between them. The CDR3 has 16 residues. CDR1 is SGHAT and CDR2 is FQNNGV in the germline V gene. CDR3 coding DNA: TGTGCCAGCAGACCAGGACCGATACGGGGGAACACTGAAGCTTTCTTT. This gives the protein CASRPGPIRGNTEAFF.

This clonotype was picked up many times. The rearrangement uses TRBV11-2 and TRBJ1-6; D gene ambiguous. V was trimmed by 0 bases and J by 8 bases, leaving 14 bases between them. Germline values: CDR1 SGHAT, CDR2 FQNNGV. The CDR3 totals 16 residues. The CDR3 coding sequence is TGTGCCAGCAGCTTAGATCGGCGGGGAAGGCATTCACCCCTCCACTTT. It encodes CASSLDRRGRHSPLHF.

This clonotype was found many times. The chain links TRBV9 to TRBJ2-2, with a tentative D call TRBD1 (5 bases). Per germline, CDR1 SGDLS and CDR2 YYNGEE. CDR3 length equals 15 residues. The V and J ends lost 0 bases and 4 bases respectively, with 10 bases between them. The chain's CDR3 is CASSVGGDATGELFF. The CDR3 coding sequence is TGTGCCAGCAGCGTAGGGGGCGACGCCACCGGGGAGCTGTTTTTT.

The chain has TRBV20-1 and TRBJ1-1; the match to TRBD1 covers 7 bases. CDR3 length: 14 residues. After removal of 6 bases from V and 1 base from J, the junction contained 8 bases not matched to a gene. CDR1 DFQATT and CDR2 SNEGSKA come from the germline V gene (reference sequence). CDR3 bases: TGCAGTGCCGCACCCGGGACAGAGAACACTGAAGCTTTCTTT. This gives the protein CSAAPGTENTEAFF.

This clonotype was seen repeatedly, ten times or more. The V and J genes are TRBV12-3 or TRBV12-4 and TRBJ2-7; 11 nucleotides line up with TRBD2. The CDR3 consists of 13 residues. The V and J ends lost 10 bases and 3 bases, in that order; junction bases with no gene match: 5. This chain's CDR3 is CATRGTSGYEQYF. CDR3 DNA: TGTGCCACCAGAGGGACTAGCGGCTACGAGCAGTACTTC.